Listed below are T cell receptor beta chains from one sample, sequenced in a study of blood T cell repertoires in COVID-19. Produced via immunoSEQ multiplex PCR; TCRdb's table is partial and in-frame only. The top ten clones hold 2% to 2.5% of a sample with approximately 200,000 clones, 87% of them seen once. The sample was PBMCs or T cells enriched from blood (not recorded which). All receptors derive from a woman aged 30 to 39 who had recovered from COVID-19. The CDR3 runs from the conserved cysteine through the conserved F or W. The order of the fields is clone size, J gene, V gene, D gene, CDR3 protein, CDR3 DNA. D genes are given only for firm matches. Clone size is stated in some rows and not others, as once, few, many or a class when expanded.

size: .
J: TRBJ1-2
V: TRBV4-3
D: TRBD1
CDR3: CASSQQTGQGPGYTF
DNA: TGCGCCAGCAGCCAACAAACGGGACAGGGGCCCGGCTACACCTTC

size: .
J: TRBJ1-1
V: TRBV5-1
D: .
CDR3: CASSYVQGRRTEAFF
DNA: TGCGCCAGCAGCTACGTTCAGGGCCGGCGGACTGAAGCTTTCTTT

size: .
J: TRBJ1-6
V: TRBV30
D: .
CDR3: CAWKLVGGSPLHF
DNA: TGTGCCTGGAAATTGGTGGGCGGGTCACCCCTCCACTTT

size: few
J: TRBJ2-6
V: TRBV5-6
D: TRBD1
CDR3: CASSPKDRSGSGANVLTF
DNA: TGTGCCAGCAGCCCCAAGGACAGGAGTGGCTCTGGGGCCAACGTCCTGACTTTC

size: .
J: TRBJ2-1
V: TRBV29-1
D: .
CDR3: CSGGGVSENEQFF
DNA: TGCAGCGGCGGAGGGGTGTCTGAGAATGAGCAGTTCTTC

size: .
J: TRBJ2-7
V: TRBV7-9
D: .
CDR3: CASSLDGRVSSYEQYF
DNA: TGTGCCAGCAGCTTAGATGGCAGGGTCAGCTCCTACGAGCAGTACTTC

size: .
J: TRBJ2-3
V: TRBV7-3
D: .
CDR3: CASSPRGDSQDTQYF
DNA: TGTGCCAGCAGCCCCAGGGGTGACAGTCAAGATACGCAGTATTTT

size: .
J: TRBJ1-3
V: TRBV5-8
D: .
CDR3: CASSRTALDSGNTIYF
DNA: TGTGCCAGCAGCCGGACAGCACTTGACTCTGGAAACACCATATATTTT

size: .
J: TRBJ2-1
V: TRBV7-9
D: .
CDR3: CASSLAPSRDEQFF
DNA: TGTGCCAGCAGCTTAGCTCCTAGTCGCGATGAGCAGTTCTTC

size: .
J: TRBJ1-5
V: TRBV27
D: .
CDR3: CASSLSRFVWPQHF
DNA: TGTGCCAGCAGTTTATCGAGATTCGTCTGGCCCCAGCATTTT

size: .
J: TRBJ2-7
V: TRBV2
D: .
CDR3: CASRSPAYEQYF
DNA: TGTGCCAGCAGGTCCCCGGCCTACGAGCAGTACTTC

size: .
J: TRBJ1-6
V: TRBV7-3
D: TRBD1
CDR3: CASSVTGGDNSPLHF
DNA: TGTGCCAGCAGCGTAACAGGGGGGGACAATTCACCCCTCCACTTT

size: few
J: TRBJ1-1
V: TRBV7-2
D: TRBD1
CDR3: CASSSVRGRGVNTEAFF
DNA: TGTGCCAGCAGCTCAGTGAGGGGGCGAGGGGTGAACACTGAAGCTTTCTTT

size: .
J: TRBJ1-3
V: TRBV27
D: .
CDR3: CASSPGANSGNTIYF
DNA: TGTGCCAGCAGTCCCGGAGCCAACTCTGGAAACACCATATATTTT

size: .
J: TRBJ2-1
V: TRBV3-1/TRBV3-2
D: .
CDR3: CASSQSHSYNEQFF
DNA: TGTGCCAGCAGCCAATCCCACTCCTACAATGAGCAGTTCTTC

size: .
J: TRBJ1-1
V: TRBV5-5
D: .
CDR3: CASSWTAQSMNTEAFF
DNA: TGTGCCAGCAGCTGGACAGCACAAAGCATGAACACTGAAGCTTTCTTT

size: .
J: TRBJ2-3
V: TRBV3-1/TRBV3-2
D: TRBD2
CDR3: CASSQLAGGHGDTQYF
DNA: TGTGCCAGCAGCCAACTAGCGGGGGGGCATGGGGATACGCAGTATTTT

size: .
J: TRBJ1-3
V: TRBV7-2
D: .
CDR3: CASSLELWNTIYF
DNA: TGTGCCAGCAGCTTGGAGCTCTGGAACACCATATATTTT